The clone carrying this T cell receptor (beta chain) was detected only a few times. Its specificity is not known. From the 5' RACE reads, TCRdb called clonotypes with MiXCR, one entry per CDR3 protein. The data show 500,000 to 550,000 distinct CDR3 sequences, with 10% to 15% seen just once and over 6.5% held by the top ten. This entry belongs to a study of CD8 T cells in ankylosing spondylitis. Study-wide results and limits: There was a TCR beta motif, made of several highly homologous variants, that appeared characteristic of ankylosing spondylitis blood.

The TCR originated in a male donor with ankylosing spondylitis. Input material: blood, either unsorted or a sorted T cell fraction (not recorded which).

The CDR3 protein is CASSSGGSADEQFF. As DNA, the CDR3 is TGTGCCAGCAGCTCAGGAGGATCGGCGGATGAGCAGTTCTTC. The chain links TRBV7-2 to TRBJ2-1; the D gene is possibly TRBD2 (5 bases). Germline CDR1 and CDR2: SGHTA and FQGNSA. V dropped 4 bases and J dropped 8 bases, with 15 bases sitting between them. CDR3 length: 14 amino acids.